The clone carrying this TCR beta chain was recorded at least ten times. The antigen is undetermined. This entry belongs to a study of T cells after yellow fever vaccination. Study observations and caveats: It was a small share of clonotypes that appeared in both CD4 and CD8 compartments. Abundant clonotypes from the bulk population could contaminate FACS-sorted repertoires.

A single record per CDR3 protein comes from TCRdb applying MiXCR to the 5' RACE reads. The sample records tens of thousands of distinct CDR3 sequences, less than 9% being singletons. Germline loops: CDR1 MNHEY, CDR2 SVGEGT. The CDR3 loop spans 16 amino acids. V lost 2 bases and J 6 bases, leaving 16 bases between the germline ends. The receptor comes from a man between 18 and 35 years old who received the YFV17D yellow fever vaccine. The chain is built from TRBV6-2 or TRBV6-3 and TRBJ2-2; possible D gene TRBD2, 6 bases. The material was CD8+ T cells sorted from PBMCs, obtained around 16 days after the first yellow fever vaccination. The CDR3 nucleotides are TGTGCCAGCAGTTACCGGCTGACTAGTACATCCGGGGAGCTGTTTTTT. It specifies CASSYRLTSTSGELFF.